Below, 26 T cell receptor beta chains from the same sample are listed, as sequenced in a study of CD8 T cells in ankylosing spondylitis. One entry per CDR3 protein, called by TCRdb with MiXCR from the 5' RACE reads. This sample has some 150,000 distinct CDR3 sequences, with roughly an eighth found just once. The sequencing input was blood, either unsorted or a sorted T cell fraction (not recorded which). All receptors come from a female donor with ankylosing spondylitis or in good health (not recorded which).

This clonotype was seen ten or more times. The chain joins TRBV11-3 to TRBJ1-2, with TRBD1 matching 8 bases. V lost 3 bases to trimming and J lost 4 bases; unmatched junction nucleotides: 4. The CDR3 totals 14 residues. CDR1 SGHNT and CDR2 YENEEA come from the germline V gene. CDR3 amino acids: CASSLGQAIYGYTF. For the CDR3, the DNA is TGTGCCAGCAGCTTGGGACAGGCAATCTATGGCTACACCTTC.

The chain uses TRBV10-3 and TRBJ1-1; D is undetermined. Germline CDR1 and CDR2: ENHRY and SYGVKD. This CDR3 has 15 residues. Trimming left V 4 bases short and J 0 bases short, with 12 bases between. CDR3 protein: CAISGSGSLNTEAFF. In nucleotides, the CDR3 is TGTGCCATCAGTGGCTCCGGGAGCTTGAACACTGAAGCTTTCTTT.

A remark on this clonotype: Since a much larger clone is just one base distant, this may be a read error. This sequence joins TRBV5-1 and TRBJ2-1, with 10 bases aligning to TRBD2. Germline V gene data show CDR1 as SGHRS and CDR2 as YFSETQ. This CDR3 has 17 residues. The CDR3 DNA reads TGCGCCAGCAGCTTGATTTCCCGGACTAGCGGATACAATGGGCAGTTCTTC. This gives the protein CASSLISRTSGYNGQFF. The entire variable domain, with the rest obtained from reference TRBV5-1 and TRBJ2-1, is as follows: KAGVTQTPRYLIKTRGQQVTLSCSPISGHRSVSWYQQTPGQGLQFLFEYFSETQRNKGNFPGRFSGRQFSNSRSEMNVSTLELGDSALYLCASSLISRTSGYNGQFFGPGTRLTVL.

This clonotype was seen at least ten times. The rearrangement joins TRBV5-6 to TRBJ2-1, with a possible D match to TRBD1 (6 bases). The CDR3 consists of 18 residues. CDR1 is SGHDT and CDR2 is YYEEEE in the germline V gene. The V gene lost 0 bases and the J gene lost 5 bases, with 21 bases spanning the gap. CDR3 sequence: CASSLADTSGTRNNEQFF. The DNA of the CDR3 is TGTGCCAGCAGCTTGGCTGATACTTCCGGGACACGGAACAATGAGCAGTTCTTC.

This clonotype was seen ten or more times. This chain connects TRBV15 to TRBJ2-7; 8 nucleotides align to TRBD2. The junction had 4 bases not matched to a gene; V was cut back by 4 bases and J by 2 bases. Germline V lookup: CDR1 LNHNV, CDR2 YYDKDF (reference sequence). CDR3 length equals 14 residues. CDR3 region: CATSTGGAAYEQYF. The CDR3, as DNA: TGTGCCACCAGCACGGGGGGGGCAGCCTACGAGCAGTACTTC.

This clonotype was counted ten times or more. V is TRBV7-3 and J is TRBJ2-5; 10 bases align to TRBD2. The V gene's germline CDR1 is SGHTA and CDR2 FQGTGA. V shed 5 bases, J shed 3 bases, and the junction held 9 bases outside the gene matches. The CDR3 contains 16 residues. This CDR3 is CASSLSGGPLKETQYF. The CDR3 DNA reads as TGTGCCAGCAGCCTTAGCGGGGGGCCTCTCAAAGAGACCCAGTACTTC.

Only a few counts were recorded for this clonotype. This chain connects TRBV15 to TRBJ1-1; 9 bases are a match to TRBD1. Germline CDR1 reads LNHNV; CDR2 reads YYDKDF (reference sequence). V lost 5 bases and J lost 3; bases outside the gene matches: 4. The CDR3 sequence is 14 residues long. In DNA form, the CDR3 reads TGTGCCACCAGCCTGGGACAGGGCTACACTGAAGCTTTCTTT. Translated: CATSLGQGYTEAFF.

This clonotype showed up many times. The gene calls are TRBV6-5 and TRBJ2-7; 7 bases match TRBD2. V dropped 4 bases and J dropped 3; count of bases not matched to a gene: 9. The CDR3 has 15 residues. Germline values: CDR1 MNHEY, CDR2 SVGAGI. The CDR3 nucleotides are TGTGCCAGCAGTTGGATAGCGCCGGGGGGCTACGAGCAGTACTTC. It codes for CASSWIAPGGYEQYF.

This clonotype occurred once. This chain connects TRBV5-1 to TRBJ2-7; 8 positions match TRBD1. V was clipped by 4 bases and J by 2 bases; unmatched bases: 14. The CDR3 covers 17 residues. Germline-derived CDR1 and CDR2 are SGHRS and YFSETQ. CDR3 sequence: CASSRVPRRQGTYEQYF. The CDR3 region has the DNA TGCGCCAGCAGCCGAGTTCCGAGAAGACAGGGGACCTACGAGCAGTACTTC. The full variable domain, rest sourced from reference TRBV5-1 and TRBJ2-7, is KAGVTQTPRYLIKTRGQQVTLSCSPISGHRSVSWYQQTPGQGLQFLFEYFSETQRNKGNFPGRFSGRQFSNSRSEMNVSTLELGDSALYLCASSRVPRRQGTYEQYFGPGTRLTVT.

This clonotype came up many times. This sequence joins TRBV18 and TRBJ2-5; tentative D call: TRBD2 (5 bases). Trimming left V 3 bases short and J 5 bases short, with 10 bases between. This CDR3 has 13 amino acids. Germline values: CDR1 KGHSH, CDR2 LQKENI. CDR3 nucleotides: TGTGCCAGCTCACCGAACTGGGAGGAGACCCAGTACTTC. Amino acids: CASSPNWEETQYF.

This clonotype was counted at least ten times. This CDR3 is CASSPGQKRYEQYF. DNA of the CDR3: TGTGCCAGCAGCCCGGGACAGAAACGATACGAGCAGTACTTC. The chain combines TRBV5-5 with TRBJ2-7, with TRBD1 matching over 7 bases. This CDR3 is built from 14 residues. Germline CDR1 SGHKS, CDR2 YYEKEE (reference sequence). V lost 4 bases, J lost 4 bases, and 8 bases stayed unmatched.

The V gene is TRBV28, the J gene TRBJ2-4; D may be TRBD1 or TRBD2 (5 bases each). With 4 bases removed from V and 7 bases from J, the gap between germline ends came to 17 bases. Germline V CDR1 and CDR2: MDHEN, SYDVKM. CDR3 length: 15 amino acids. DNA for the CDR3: TGTGCCAGCAGTTCCCCTAACAAGGGGACCAACATTCAGTACTTC. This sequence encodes CASSSPNKGTNIQYF.

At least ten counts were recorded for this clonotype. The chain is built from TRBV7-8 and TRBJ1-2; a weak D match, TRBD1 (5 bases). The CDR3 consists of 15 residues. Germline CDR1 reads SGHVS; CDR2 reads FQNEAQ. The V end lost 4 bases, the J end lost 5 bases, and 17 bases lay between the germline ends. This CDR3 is CASSSRPGVGYGYTF. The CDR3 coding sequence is TGTGCCAGCAGCTCCCGCCCGGGGGTGGGGTATGGCTACACCTTC.

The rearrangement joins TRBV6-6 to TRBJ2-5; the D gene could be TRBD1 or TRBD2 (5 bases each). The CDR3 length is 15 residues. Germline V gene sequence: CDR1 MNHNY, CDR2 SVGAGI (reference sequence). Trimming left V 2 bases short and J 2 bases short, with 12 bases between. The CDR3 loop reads CASSYPSWGQETQYF. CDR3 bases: TGTGCCAGCAGTTACCCATCATGGGGGCAAGAGACCCAGTACTTC.

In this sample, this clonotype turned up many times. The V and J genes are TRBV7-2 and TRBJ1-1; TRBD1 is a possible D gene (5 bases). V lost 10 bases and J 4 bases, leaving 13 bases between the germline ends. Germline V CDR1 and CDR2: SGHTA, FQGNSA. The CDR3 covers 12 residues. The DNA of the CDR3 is TGTGCCACGTTGTCCGGGGGCACTGAAGCTTTCTTT. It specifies CATLSGGTEAFF.

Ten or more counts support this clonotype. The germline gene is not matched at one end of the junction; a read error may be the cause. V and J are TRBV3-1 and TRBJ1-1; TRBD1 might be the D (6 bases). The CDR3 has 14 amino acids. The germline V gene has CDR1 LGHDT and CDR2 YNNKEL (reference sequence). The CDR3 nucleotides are TGTGCCAGCAGCCAAGACTTGGGGGGGTTACAGGGAAAGTTT. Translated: CASSQDLGGLQGKF. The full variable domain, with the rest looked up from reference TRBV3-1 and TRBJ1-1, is DTAVSQTPKYLVTQMGNDKSIKCEQNLGHDTMYWYKQDSKKFLKIMFSYNNKELIINETVPNRFSPKSPDKAHLNLHINSLELGDSAVYFCASSQDLGGLQGKFGQGTRLTVV.

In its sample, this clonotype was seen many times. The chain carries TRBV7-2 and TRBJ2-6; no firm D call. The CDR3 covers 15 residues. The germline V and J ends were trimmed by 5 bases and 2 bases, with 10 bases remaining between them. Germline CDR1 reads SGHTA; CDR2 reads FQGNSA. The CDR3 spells CASSLDMTGANVLTF. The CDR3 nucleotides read TGTGCCAGCAGCCTAGACATGACTGGGGCCAACGTCCTGACTTTC.

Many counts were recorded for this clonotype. In DNA form, the CDR3 reads TGTGCCAGCAGCTTAGAGTTGGCGGGTGGGTTGAATGAGCAGTTCTTC. The encoded protein is CASSLELAGGLNEQFF. V is TRBV7-2 and J is TRBJ2-1, with a tentative D call TRBD2 (5 bases). Trimming pared 1 base from V and 7 bases from J, leaving 17 bases between. The CDR3 runs 16 residues. CDR1 SGHTA and CDR2 FQGNSA come from the germline V gene.

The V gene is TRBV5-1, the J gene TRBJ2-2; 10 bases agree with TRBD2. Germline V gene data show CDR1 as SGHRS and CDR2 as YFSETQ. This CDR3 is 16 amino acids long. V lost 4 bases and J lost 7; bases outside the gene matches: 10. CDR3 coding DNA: TGCGCCAGCAGCCCCGCTAGCGGGAGCATCGGCGGGGAGCTGTTTTTT. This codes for CASSPASGSIGGELFF.

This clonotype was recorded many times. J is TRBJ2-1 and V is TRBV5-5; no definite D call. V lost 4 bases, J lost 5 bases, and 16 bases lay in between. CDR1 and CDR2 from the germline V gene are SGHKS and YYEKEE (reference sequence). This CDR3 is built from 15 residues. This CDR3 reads CASSGQVRLHNEQFF. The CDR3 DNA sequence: TGTGCCAGCAGCGGCCAGGTTCGCTTACACAATGAGCAGTTCTTC.

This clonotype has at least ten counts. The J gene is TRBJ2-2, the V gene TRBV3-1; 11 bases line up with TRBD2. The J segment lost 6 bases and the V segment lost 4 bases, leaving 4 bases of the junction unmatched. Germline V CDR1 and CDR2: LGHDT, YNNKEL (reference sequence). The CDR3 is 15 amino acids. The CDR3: CASSPLAGDAGELFF. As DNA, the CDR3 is TGTGCCAGCAGCCCACTAGCGGGGGATGCCGGGGAGCTGTTTTTT.

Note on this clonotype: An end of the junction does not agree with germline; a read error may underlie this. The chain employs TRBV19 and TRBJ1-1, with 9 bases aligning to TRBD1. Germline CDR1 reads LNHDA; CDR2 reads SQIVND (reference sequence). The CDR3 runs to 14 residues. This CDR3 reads CTSSMRTGDTEAFF. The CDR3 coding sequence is TGTACCAGTAGTATGCGGACAGGGGACACTGAAGCTTTCTTT.

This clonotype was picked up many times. The CDR3 DNA sequence: TGTGCCAGTAGTATCGACCTTAACAGGGGAGGCACTGAAGCTTTCTTT. Its translation is CASSIDLNRGGTEAFF. The genes are TRBV19 and TRBJ1-1, with 7 bases identical to TRBD1. Looked up from germline, CDR1 is LNHDA and CDR2 is SQIVND (reference sequence). After removal of 3 bases from V and 4 bases from J, the junction contained 11 bases not matched to a gene. The CDR3 spans 16 residues. The full variable domain, in which reference TRBV19 and TRBJ1-1 provide the parts outside the CDR3, is DGGITQSPKYLFRKEGQNVTLSCEQNLNHDAMYWYRQDPGQGLRLIYYSQIVNDFQKGDIAEGYSVSREKKESFPLTVTSAQKNPTAFYLCASSIDLNRGGTEAFFGQGTRLTVV.

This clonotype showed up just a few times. The CDR3 reads CASSASSGRGTEAFF. CDR3 in DNA: TGTGCCAGCAGTGCCTCCTCGGGGAGGGGGACTGAAGCTTTCTTT. V and J are TRBV6-1 and TRBJ1-1; TRBD1 might be the D (6 bases). V was clipped by 4 bases and J by 5 bases, with 17 bases between them. This CDR3 comprises 15 residues. Germline CDR1 and CDR2: MNHNS and SASEGT.

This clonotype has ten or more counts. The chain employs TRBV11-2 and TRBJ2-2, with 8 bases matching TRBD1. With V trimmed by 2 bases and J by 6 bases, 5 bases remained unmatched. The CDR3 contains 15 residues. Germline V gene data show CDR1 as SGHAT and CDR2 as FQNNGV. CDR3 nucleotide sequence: TGTGCCAGCAGCTTACCCGGGACAGGCTCCGGGGAGCTGTTTTTT. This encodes CASSLPGTGSGELFF.

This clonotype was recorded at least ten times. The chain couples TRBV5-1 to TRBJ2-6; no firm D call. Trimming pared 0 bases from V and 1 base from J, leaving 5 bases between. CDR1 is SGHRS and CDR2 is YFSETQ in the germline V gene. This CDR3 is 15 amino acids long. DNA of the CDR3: TGCGCCAGCAGCTTGGACGGGTCTGGGGCCAACGTCCTGACTTTC. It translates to CASSLDGSGANVLTF.